This T cell receptor (beta chain) was found in a study of blood T cell repertoires in COVID-19. Seattle's enrolled individuals joined amid active infection and were then monitored longitudinally. Germline lookup yields CDR1 SGDLS and CDR2 YYNGEE. V lost 0 bases, J lost 8 bases, and 7 bases stayed unmatched. The CDR3 runs 16 residues. In the study's own analysis: The authors estimated nucleated cell counts from reference gene primer amplification. TCRdb's table, derived via immunoSEQ multiplex PCR, lists solely in-frame clones and lacks some. From that table come the V and J calls and clone size; the DNA was used to work out D and trimming. Of roughly 250,000 clones in the sample, over 75% were seen once.

Material for sequencing was peripheral blood. This chain connects TRBV9 to TRBJ2-1; 11 positions agree with TRBD2. This receptor was obtained from a human donor with COVID-19, enrolled during active disease. The donor label of this sample is uncertain. The CDR3 DNA is TGTGCCAGCAGCGTAGTACTAGCGGGAGAGCTAGATGAGCAGTTCTTC. Translation gives CASSVVLAGELDEQFF.